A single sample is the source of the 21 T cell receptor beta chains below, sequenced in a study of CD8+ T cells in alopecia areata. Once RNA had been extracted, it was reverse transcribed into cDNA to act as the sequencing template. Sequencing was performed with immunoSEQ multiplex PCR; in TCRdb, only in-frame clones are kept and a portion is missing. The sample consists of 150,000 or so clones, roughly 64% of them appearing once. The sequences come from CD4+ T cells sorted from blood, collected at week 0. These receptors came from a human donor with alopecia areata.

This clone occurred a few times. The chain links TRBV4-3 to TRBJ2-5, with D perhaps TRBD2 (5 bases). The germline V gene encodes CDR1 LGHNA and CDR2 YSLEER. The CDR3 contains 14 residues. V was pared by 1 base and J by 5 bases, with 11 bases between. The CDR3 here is CASSQGTPGETQYF. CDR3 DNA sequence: TGCGCCAGCAGCCAAGGGACTCCCGGGGAGACCCAGTACTTC.

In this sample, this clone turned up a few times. The CDR3 coding sequence is TGTGCCAGTAGTATAGCGTCGCTAGCTCTAACGCGCTCCTACAATGAGCAGTTCTTC. Translation: CASSIASLALTRSYNEQFF. This chain joins TRBV19 and TRBJ2-1; possible D gene TRBD2, 5 bases. The V gene's germline CDR1 is LNHDA and CDR2 SQIVND (reference sequence). V dropped 1 base and J dropped 0 bases, with 19 bases sitting between them. The CDR3 covers 19 residues.

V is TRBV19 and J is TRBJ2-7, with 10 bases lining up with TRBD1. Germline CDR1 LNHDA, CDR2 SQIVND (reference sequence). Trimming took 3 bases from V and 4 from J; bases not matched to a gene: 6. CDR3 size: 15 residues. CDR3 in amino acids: CASSIGGTGAYEQYF. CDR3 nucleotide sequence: TGTGCCAGTAGTATCGGGGGGACAGGGGCGTACGAGCAGTACTTC.

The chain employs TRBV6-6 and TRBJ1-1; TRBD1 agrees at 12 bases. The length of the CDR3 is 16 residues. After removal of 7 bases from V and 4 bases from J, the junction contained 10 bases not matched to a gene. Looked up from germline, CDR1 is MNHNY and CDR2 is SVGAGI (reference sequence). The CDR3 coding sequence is TGTGCCAGCAATATGGGACAGGGGGCCTCCAGCACTGAAGCTTTCTTT. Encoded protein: CASNMGQGASSTEAFF.

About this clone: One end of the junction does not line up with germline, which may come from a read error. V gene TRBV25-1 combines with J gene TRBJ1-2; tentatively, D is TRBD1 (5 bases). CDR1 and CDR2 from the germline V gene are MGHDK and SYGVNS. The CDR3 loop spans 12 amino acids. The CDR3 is CASSEGEGRSIF. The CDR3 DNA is TGTGCCAGCAGTGAGGGGGAGGGCCGCTCTATCTTC.

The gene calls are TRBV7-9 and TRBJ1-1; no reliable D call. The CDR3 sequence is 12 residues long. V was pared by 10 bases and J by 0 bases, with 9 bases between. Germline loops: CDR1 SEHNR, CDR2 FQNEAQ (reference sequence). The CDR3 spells CATGRMNTEAFF. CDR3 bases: TGTGCCACGGGCAGGATGAACACTGAAGCTTTCTTT. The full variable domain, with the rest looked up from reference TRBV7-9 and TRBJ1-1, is DTGVSQNPRHKITKRGQNVTFRCDPISEHNRLYWYRQTLGQGPEFLTYFQNEAQLEKSRLLSDRFSAERPKGSFSTLEIQRTEQGDSAMYLCATGRMNTEAFFGQGTRLTVV.

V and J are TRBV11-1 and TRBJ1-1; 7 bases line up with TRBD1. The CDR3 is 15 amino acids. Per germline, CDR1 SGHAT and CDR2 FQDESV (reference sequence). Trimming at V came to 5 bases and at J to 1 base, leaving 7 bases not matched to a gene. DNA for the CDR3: TGTGCCAGCAGCCCCCCTACAGGGGCGAACACTGAAGCTTTCTTT. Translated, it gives CASSPPTGANTEAFF. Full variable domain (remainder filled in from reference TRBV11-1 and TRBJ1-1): EAEVAQSPRYKITEKSQAVAFWCDPISGHATLYWYRQILGQGPELLVQFQDESVVDDSQLPKDRFSAERLKGVDSTLKIQPAELGDSAMYLCASSPPTGANTEAFFGQGTRLTVV.

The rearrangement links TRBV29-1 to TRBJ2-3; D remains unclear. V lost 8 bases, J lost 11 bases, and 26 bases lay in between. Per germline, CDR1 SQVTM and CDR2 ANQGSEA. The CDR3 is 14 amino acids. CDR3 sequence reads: CSSASRSTPDQQYF. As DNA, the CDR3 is TGCAGCTCCGCCTCGCGGTCAACCCCCGACCAGCAGTATTTT.

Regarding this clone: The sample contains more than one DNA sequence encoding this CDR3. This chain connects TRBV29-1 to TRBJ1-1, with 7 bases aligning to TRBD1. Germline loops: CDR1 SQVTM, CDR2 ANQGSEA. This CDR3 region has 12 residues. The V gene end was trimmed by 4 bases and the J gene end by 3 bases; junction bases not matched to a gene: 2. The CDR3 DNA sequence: TGCAGCGTTGCTGACAGGGACACTGAAGCTTTCTTT. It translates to CSVADRDTEAFF.

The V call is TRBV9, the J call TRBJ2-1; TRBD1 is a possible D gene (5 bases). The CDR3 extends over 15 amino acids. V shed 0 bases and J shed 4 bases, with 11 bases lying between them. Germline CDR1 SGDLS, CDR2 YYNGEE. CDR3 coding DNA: TGTGCCAGCAGCGTAGGACAGAGCTCTTACAATGAGCAGTTCTTC. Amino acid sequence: CASSVGQSSYNEQFF.

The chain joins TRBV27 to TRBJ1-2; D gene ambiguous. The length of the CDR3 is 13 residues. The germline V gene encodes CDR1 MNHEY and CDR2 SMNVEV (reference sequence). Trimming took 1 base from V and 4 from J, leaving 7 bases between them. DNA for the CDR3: TGTGCCAGCAGTTTATTAGGAGCCTATGGCTACACCTTC. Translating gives CASSLLGAYGYTF.

The CDR3 DNA reads as TGCAGCGTCTCCCCAAGGACAGGCGTCTATGGCTACACCTTC. Translated, it gives CSVSPRTGVYGYTF. This chain joins TRBV29-1 and TRBJ1-2, with TRBD1 matching 7 bases. From germline, CDR1 is SQVTM and CDR2 ANQGSEA. V gave up 6 bases and J gave up 4 bases; unmatched junction bases: 11. The CDR3 extends over 14 amino acids.

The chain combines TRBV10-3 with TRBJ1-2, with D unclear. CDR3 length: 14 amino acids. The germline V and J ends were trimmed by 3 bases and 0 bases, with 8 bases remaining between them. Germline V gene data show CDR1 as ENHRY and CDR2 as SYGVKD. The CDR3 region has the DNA TGTGCCATCAGTGAACGCGAAGCTAACTATGGCTACACCTTC. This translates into CAISEREANYGYTF.

The CDR3 loop reads CSASQGQSIQPQHF. DNA for the CDR3: TGCAGCGCATCCCAAGGGCAATCGATTCAGCCCCAGCATTTT. The V and J genes are TRBV29-1 and TRBJ1-5; D gene ambiguous. Deletions cut 7 bases from V and 6 bases from J, with 19 bases between. Germline V gene lookup returns CDR1 SQVTM and CDR2 ANQGSEA. The CDR3 loop spans 14 amino acids. The variable domain in full, with the rest retrieved from reference TRBV29-1 and TRBJ1-5, is SAVISQKPSRDICQRGTSLTIQCQVDSQVTMMFWYRQQPGQSLTLIATANQGSEATYESGFVIDKFPISRPNLTFSTLTVSNMSPEDSSIYLCSASQGQSIQPQHFGDGTRLSIL.

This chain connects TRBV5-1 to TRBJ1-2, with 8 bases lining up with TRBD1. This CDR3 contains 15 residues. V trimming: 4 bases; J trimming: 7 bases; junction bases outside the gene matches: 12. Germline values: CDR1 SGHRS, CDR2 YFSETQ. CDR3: CASSQDRVSPRGYTF. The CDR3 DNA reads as TGCGCCAGCAGCCAGGACAGGGTATCCCCTCGTGGCTACACCTTC.

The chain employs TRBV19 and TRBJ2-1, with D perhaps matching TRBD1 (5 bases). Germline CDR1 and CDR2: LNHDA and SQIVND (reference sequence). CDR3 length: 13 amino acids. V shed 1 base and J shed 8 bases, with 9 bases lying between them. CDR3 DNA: TGTGCCAGTAGTATAGGGGGCAGGGATGAGCAGTTCTTC. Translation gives CASSIGGRDEQFF.

The CDR3 here is CASSFDGRSEKLFF. In nucleotides, the CDR3 is TGTGCCAGCAGCTTCGACGGTAGGAGTGAAAAACTGTTTTTT. The chain is built from TRBV7-2 and TRBJ1-4; unclear D gene. The CDR3 runs 14 residues. The ends were cut back, 3 bases at V and 7 bases at J, with 12 bases in the middle. Germline lookup yields CDR1 SGHTA and CDR2 FQGNSA.

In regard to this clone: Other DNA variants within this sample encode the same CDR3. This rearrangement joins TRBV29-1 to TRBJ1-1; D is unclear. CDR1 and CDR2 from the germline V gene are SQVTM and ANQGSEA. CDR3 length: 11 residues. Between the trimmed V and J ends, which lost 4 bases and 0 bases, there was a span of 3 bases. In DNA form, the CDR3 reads TGCAGCGTTGCAGTGAACACTGAAGCTTTCTTT. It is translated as CSVAVNTEAFF.

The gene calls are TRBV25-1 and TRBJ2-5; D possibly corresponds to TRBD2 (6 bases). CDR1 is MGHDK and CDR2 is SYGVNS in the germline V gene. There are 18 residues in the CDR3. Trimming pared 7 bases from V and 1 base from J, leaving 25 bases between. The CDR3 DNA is TGTGCCAGCACCCCGCCCGCCGGGACTCATCGACGCCAAGAGACCCAGTACTTC. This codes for CASTPPAGTHRRQETQYF.

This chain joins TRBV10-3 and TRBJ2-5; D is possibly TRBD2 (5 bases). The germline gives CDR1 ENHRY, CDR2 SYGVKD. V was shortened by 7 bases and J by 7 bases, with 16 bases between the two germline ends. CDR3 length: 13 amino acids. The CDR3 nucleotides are TGTGCCATCACCGAGGGCAGGCCAGGGACCCAGTACTTC. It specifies CAITEGRPGTQYF.

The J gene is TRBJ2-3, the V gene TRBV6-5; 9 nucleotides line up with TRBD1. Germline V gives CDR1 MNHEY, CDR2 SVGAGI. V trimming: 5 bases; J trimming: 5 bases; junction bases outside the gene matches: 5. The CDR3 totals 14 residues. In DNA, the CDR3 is TGTGCCAGCAGTCTACAGGGGGCGAGAGATACGCAGTATTTT. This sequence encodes CASSLQGARDTQYF.